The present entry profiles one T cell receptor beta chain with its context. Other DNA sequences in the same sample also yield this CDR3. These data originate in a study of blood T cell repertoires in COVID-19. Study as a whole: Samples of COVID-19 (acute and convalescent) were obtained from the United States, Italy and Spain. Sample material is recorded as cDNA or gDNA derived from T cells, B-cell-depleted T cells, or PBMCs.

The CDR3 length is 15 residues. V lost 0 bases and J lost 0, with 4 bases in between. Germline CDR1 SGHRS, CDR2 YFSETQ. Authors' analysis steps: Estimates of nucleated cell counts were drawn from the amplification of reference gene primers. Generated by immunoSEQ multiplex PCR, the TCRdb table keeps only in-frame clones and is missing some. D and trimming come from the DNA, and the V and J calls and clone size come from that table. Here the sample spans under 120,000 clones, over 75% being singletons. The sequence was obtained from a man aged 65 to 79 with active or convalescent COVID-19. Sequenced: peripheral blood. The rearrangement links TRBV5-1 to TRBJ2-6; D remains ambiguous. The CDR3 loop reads CASSLGSSGANVLTF. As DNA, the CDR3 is TGCGCCAGCAGCTTGGGGAGCTCTGGGGCCAACGTCCTGACTTTC.